Below, 8 T cell receptor beta chains from the same sample are listed, as sequenced in a study of T-cell memory formation after mild COVID-19. TCRdb used MiXCR to reprocess the 5' RACE reads, holding one entry per CDR3 protein. The table has a few hundred thousand distinct CDR3 sequences, around 21% seen once; the top ten hold around 13%. Sample: PBMCs or a T cell subset sorted from them (not recorded which). All receptors derive from an adult woman who had mild COVID-19 (a few samples of this study predate the infection). Cell type and time point are not known.

This clonotype appeared a few times. The CDR3 here is CASSLSLITGELFF. CDR3 sequence (DNA): TGTGCCAGCAGCTTAAGTCTTATCACCGGGGAGCTGTTTTTT. V and J are TRBV7-3 and TRBJ2-2; D unclear. Germline V gives CDR1 SGHTA, CDR2 FQGTGA. Trimming removed 1 base at V and 4 bases at J, with 7 bases between. The CDR3 loop spans 14 amino acids.

The table lists this clonotype with a few counts. The V call is TRBV7-8, the J call TRBJ2-5; D is perhaps TRBD2 (6 bases). CDR1 SGHVS and CDR2 FQNEAQ come from the germline V gene. The CDR3 consists of 14 residues. V shed 1 base and J shed 1 base, with 7 bases lying between them. The CDR3 DNA reads as TGTGCCAGCAGCTTAGGGGGACTCCAAGAGACCCAGTACTTC. Its protein is CASSLGGLQETQYF.

This clonotype was counted ten times or more. This chain joins TRBV5-1 and TRBJ2-5, with 7 positions matching TRBD1. This CDR3 has 16 residues. J lost 1 base, V lost 3 bases, and 9 bases had no gene match. Looked up from germline, CDR1 is SGHRS and CDR2 is YFSETQ. The CDR3 loop is CASSSGGRGPQETQYF. The CDR3 nucleotides are TGCGCCAGCAGCTCTGGCGGTAGGGGGCCCCAAGAGACCCAGTACTTC.

There are a few counts of this clonotype. This rearrangement joins TRBV11-2 to TRBJ1-1; 8 bases line up with TRBD1. V was clipped by 5 bases and J by 2 bases; unmatched bases: 7. CDR1 and CDR2 (germline): SGHAT, FQNNGV. The CDR3 consists of 15 residues. In DNA, the CDR3 is TGTGCCAGCAGCCTACGGACAGGGTCCAACACTGAAGCTTTCTTT. This encodes CASSLRTGSNTEAFF.

This chain links TRBV6-2 or TRBV6-3 with TRBJ1-1, with D possibly TRBD1 on 5 matching bases. Germline V gene data show CDR1 as MNHEY and CDR2 as SVGEGT. The CDR3 is made up of 17 amino acids. V dropped 7 bases and J dropped 3 bases, with 24 bases sitting between them. In nucleotides, the CDR3 is TGTGCCAGCAATCCAACCCCGGCGAGGGACGGGGACACTGAAGCTTTCTTT. Translated: CASNPTPARDGDTEAFF.

The CDR3 here is CASSVGTVNNEQYF. As DNA, the CDR3 is TGTGCCAGCAGCGTCGGGACAGTCAACAACGAGCAGTACTTC. This sequence joins TRBV9 and TRBJ2-7; TRBD1 agrees at 7 bases. V dropped 2 bases and J dropped 5; count of bases not matched to a gene: 7. Germline CDR1 reads SGDLS; CDR2 reads YYNGEE. The CDR3 totals 14 residues.

This clonotype was seen at least ten times. The rearrangement links TRBV12-3 or TRBV12-4 to TRBJ1-1; 7 nucleotides align to TRBD1. The CDR3 is 14 residues long. J lost 1 base, V lost 6 bases, and 5 bases had no gene match. As DNA, the CDR3 is TGTGCCAGCAGCAAAGACAGGGCGAACACTGAAGCTTTCTTT. It is translated as CASSKDRANTEAFF.

This clonotype appeared a few times. V usage is TRBV12-3 or TRBV12-4 and J usage is TRBJ2-1; D possibly corresponds to TRBD1 (6 bases). The V end lost 7 bases, the J end lost 6 bases, and 28 bases lay between the germline ends. CDR3 length equals 18 residues. As DNA, the CDR3 is TGTGCCAGCAATCCCGGGACACTACTTACCTTAGGGGGCAATGAGCAGTTCTTC. It yields the protein CASNPGTLLTLGGNEQFF.